The 15 T cell receptor beta chains below were found in one sample sequenced in a study of T cell repertoires in cytomegalovirus infection. Using its own MiXCR run on the reads, TCRdb lists one record per CDR3 protein. The profile shows about 740,000 distinct CDR3 sequences, about a third of them singletons. Sequencing was carried out using PBMCs. The receptors shown here come from a human donor in good health (CMV status not recorded). Some clones in this sample may be carry-over from other donors' samples.

The V and J genes are TRBV6-4 and TRBJ1-6; perhaps TRBD1 as D (5 bases). Germline assignment: CDR1 MRHNA and CDR2 SNTAGT. CDR3 length equals 14 residues. The V end was cut by 6 bases, the J end by 10 bases, with 16 bases between. This chain's CDR3 is CASRGDSGNSPLHF. CDR3 DNA sequence: TGTGCCAGCAGGGGAGACAGCGGGAACTCACCCCTCCACTTT.

This clonotype was recorded at least ten times. The chain recombines TRBV12-3 or TRBV12-4 with TRBJ1-2; 7 bases are shared with TRBD1. The V segment lost 10 bases and the J segment 7 bases; nucleotides outside the gene matches: 9. This CDR3 region has 12 residues. CDR3 nucleotides: TGTGCCATCCCTGACAGGGCTAGTGGCTACACCTTC. Amino acids: CAIPDRASGYTF.

This clonotype was counted many times. At one end, the junction sequence differs from germline, possibly due to a read error. This chain joins TRBV7-7 and TRBJ2-5, with D perhaps TRBD1 (7 bases). Looked up from germline, CDR1 is SSHAT and CDR2 is FNYEAQ (reference sequence). This CDR3 has 14 residues. The CDR3 loop reads CASSTRQGGEDQYF. DNA of the CDR3: TGTGCTAGCAGCACCCGACAGGGCGGGGAGGACCAGTACTTC.

Details on this clonotype: Being one base from a much bigger clone, this may be a read error. The conserved phenylalanine or tryptophan normally closing the CDR3 is absent here, so this likely arose from a read error. This CDR3 reads CASSVETSAGNTIYL. The CDR3 nucleotides read TGTGCCAGCAGCGTCGAGACGAGTGCTGGAAACACCATATATTTG. The chain recombines TRBV7-2 with TRBJ1-3; D is undetermined. The CDR3 contains 15 residues. Trimming cost V 5 bases and J 2 bases, with 13 bases left between them. Germline CDR1 and CDR2: SGHTA and FQGNSA.

The V and J genes are TRBV20-1 and TRBJ1-5; D remains ambiguous. Trimming removed 4 bases at V and 4 bases at J, with 14 bases between. The germline gives CDR1 DFQATT, CDR2 SNEGSKA (reference sequence). The CDR3 sequence is 14 residues long. CDR3 amino acids: CSATETRRNQPQHF. Here the CDR3 DNA reads TGCAGTGCTACTGAGACGCGGCGGAATCAGCCCCAGCATTTT.

Only one count was recorded for this clonotype. Being one base from a much bigger clone, this may be a read error. Since the CDR3 does not end with the conserved phenylalanine or tryptophan, this likely comes from a read error. The chain is built from TRBV7-2 and TRBJ1-2, with D perhaps TRBD1 (5 bases). The CDR3 is made up of 14 amino acids. The V gene's germline CDR1 is SGHTA and CDR2 FQGNSA. V lost 4 bases and J 4 bases, leaving 13 bases between the germline ends. The CDR3 sequence is CASSSSGTAYGYTL. The CDR3 DNA follows: TGTGCCAGCAGCTCGTCCGGGACGGCCTATGGCTACACCTTA.

In its sample, this clonotype was seen many times. The rearrangement joins TRBV7-8 to TRBJ2-2; the D call may be TRBD1 or TRBD2 (5 bases each). This CDR3 region has 15 residues. The V end was cut by 1 base, the J end by 4 bases, with 10 bases between. Per germline, CDR1 SGHVS and CDR2 FQNEAQ. CDR3 DNA: TGTGCCAGCAGCTTAGGGGGACGGACCACCGGGGAGCTGTTTTTT. Protein product: CASSLGGRTTGELFF.

The CDR3 DNA reads as TGCGCCAGCAGCCAAGTAGGTTTCACAGATACGCAGTATTTT. This codes for CASSQVGFTDTQYF. The J gene is TRBJ2-3, the V gene TRBV4-1; unclear D gene. Per the germline V gene, CDR1 is MGHRA and CDR2 is YSYEKL. Deletions cut 1 base from V and 2 bases from J, with 7 bases between. This CDR3 contains 14 residues.

A few counts support this clonotype. This chain connects TRBV7-8 to TRBJ1-3; D perhaps matches TRBD1 (5 bases). Germline V gene data show CDR1 as SGHVS and CDR2 as FQNEAQ. Trimming left V 4 bases short and J 0 bases short, with 10 bases between. The CDR3 totals 15 residues. For the CDR3, the DNA is TGTGCCAGCAGCTCGGGGCCTCGCTCTGGAAACACCATATATTTT. Its translation is CASSSGPRSGNTIYF.

In its sample, this clonotype was seen many times. The rearrangement uses TRBV28 and TRBJ1-5; a possible D gene is TRBD1 (5 bases). Germline V gene data show CDR1 as MDHEN and CDR2 as SYDVKM. V was clipped by 3 bases and J by 6 bases, with 12 bases between them. There are 14 residues in the CDR3. The chain's CDR3 is CASSFLAGVQPQHF. CDR3 bases: TGTGCCAGCAGTTTTTTGGCGGGGGTTCAGCCCCAGCATTTT.

V is TRBV11-2 and J is TRBJ1-2; D ambiguous. The ends were cut back, 2 bases at V and 8 bases at J, with 12 bases in the middle. This CDR3 has 13 residues. CDR1 is SGHAT and CDR2 is FQNNGV in the germline V gene. CDR3 nucleotides: TGTGCCAGCAGCTTAAGGTCTACGGGAGGCTACACCTTC. Its protein product is CASSLRSTGGYTF.

This clonotype was seen more than once but under ten times. V usage is TRBV14 and J usage is TRBJ2-1; TRBD2 aligns across 13 bases. In germline, CDR1 is SGHDN, CDR2 FVKESK. This CDR3 is 16 amino acids long. The trim removed 4 bases at V and 8 bases at J, leaving 8 bases unmatched. The CDR3 spells CASSRKPGLAGYEQFF. CDR3 DNA: TGTGCCAGCAGCCGGAAGCCGGGACTAGCGGGGTATGAGCAGTTCTTC.

The V and J genes are TRBV6-1 and TRBJ1-1; 11 bases fit TRBD1. Germline V lookup: CDR1 MNHNS, CDR2 SASEGT. The CDR3 spans 15 residues. The V and J ends lost 7 bases and 1 base, in that order; junction bases with no gene match: 5. CDR3 DNA sequence: TGTGCCAGCAAAGGACAGGGGGCATGGAACACTGAAGCTTTCTTT. Translating gives CASKGQGAWNTEAFF.

The chain recombines TRBV7-2 with TRBJ2-3; 9 nucleotides align to TRBD1. This CDR3 spans 15 amino acids. CDR1 is SGHTA, CDR2 FQGNSA, per germline. The trim removed 5 bases at V and 5 bases at J, leaving 8 bases unmatched. This CDR3 reads CASSDLGQGIDTQYF. CDR3 bases: TGTGCCAGCAGCGACCTGGGACAGGGAATAGATACGCAGTATTTT.

The chain recombines TRBV12-3 or TRBV12-4 with TRBJ2-7, with D perhaps given as TRBD1 or TRBD2 (5 bases each). This CDR3 comprises 12 residues. Trimming cost V 6 bases and J 5 bases, with 11 bases left between them. CDR3 in amino acids: CASSPVGDEQYF. The DNA for the CDR3 is TGTGCCAGCAGCCCCGTGGGGGACGAGCAGTACTTC.